These T cell receptor beta chains were read from a single sample in a study of T cells after yellow fever vaccination. TCRdb called the 5' RACE reads again in MiXCR, with one record for every CDR3 protein. The sample shows about 330,000 distinct CDR3 sequences, about 4% of them seen only once. The starting material was PBMCs, obtained 5 days after the yellow fever booster vaccination. Receptor source: a young man who received the YFV17D yellow fever vaccine. Each CDR3 is given with its conserved first and last residue. A D gene is named only where the DNA matches it firmly. Expanded clones get a size class; other rows say once, few or many, or leave the size out.

j_call v_call d_call clone_size cdr3_nt cdr3_aa
TRBJ2-1 TRBV5-6 - - TGTGCCAGCTCCCGGGCGCCTTCCTACAATGAGCAGTTCTTC CASSRAPSYNEQFF
TRBJ2-7 TRBV11-2 TRBD2 few TGTGCCAGCAGCTCCGGACTAGCGGGGCGAATTTACGAGCAGTACTTC CASSSGLAGRIYEQYF
TRBJ1-1 TRBV12-3/TRBV12-4 - - TGTGCCAGCAGTTTAGCGGAGGGGGTCACTGAAGCTTTCTTT CASSLAEGVTEAFF
TRBJ2-7 TRBV20-1 TRBD1 - TGCAGTGCTGTGGGACAGCACGAGCAGTACTTC CSAVGQHEQYF
TRBJ2-5 TRBV2 TRBD1 many TGTGCCACACAGGGGTGGGAGACCCAGTACTTC CATQGWETQYF
TRBJ2-1 TRBV7-3 TRBD2 - TGTGCCAGCAGCTTAGTCTCAGGGACTAGTGTTAATGAGCAGTTCTTC CASSLVSGTSVNEQFF
TRBJ1-4 TRBV6-5 TRBD1 many TGTGCCAGCAGTAACCCCGGGACAGATAATGAAAAACTGTTTTTT CASSNPGTDNEKLFF
TRBJ1-1 TRBV20-1 - few TGCAGTGCACTGGGGGGCAGGGACATCACTGAAGCTTTCTTT CSALGGRDITEAFF
TRBJ2-2 TRBV5-1 TRBD2 - TGCGCCACTTCAAGCGGGGAAAACACCGGGGAGCTGTTTTTT CATSSGENTGELFF
TRBJ2-1 TRBV29-1 TRBD1 many TGCAGCGCGGCACAGGGGTCTCCCAATGAGCAGTTCTTC CSAAQGSPNEQFF
TRBJ2-3 TRBV6-2/TRBV6-3 - many TGTGCTACCAGCATATGGGGACAAGATACGCAGTATTTT CATSIWGQDTQYF
TRBJ2-4 TRBV2 - few TGTGCCAGCAGTGAAGCGGGTGAGGAAAACATTCAGTACTTC CASSEAGEENIQYF
TRBJ2-3 TRBV4-1 - few TGCGCCAGCAGCCAATTGCAATTCCGAGCACGCCTCGACTCAGATACGCAGTATTTT CASSQLQFRARLDSDTQYF
TRBJ1-6 TRBV11-2 TRBD1 few TGTGCCAGCAGGAAACCGGGACAGAATTCACCCCTCCACTTT CASRKPGQNSPLHF
TRBJ2-1 TRBV5-1 - many TGCGCCAGCAGCTTGGGGGGGCGACTAGCCTACAATGAGCAGTTCTTC CASSLGGRLAYNEQFF
TRBJ2-5 TRBV6-6 - - TGTGCCAGCAGCCAAACAGGGGGGGGAGAGACCCAGTACTTC CASSQTGGGETQYF
TRBJ1-1 TRBV11-2 - - TGTGCCAGCAGCTTAGCGGTGGACAGTCTGAACACTGAAGCTTTCTTT CASSLAVDSLNTEAFF
TRBJ2-3 TRBV5-1 TRBD1 - TGCGCCAGCAGCTGGGGACAGGGGCACACAGATACGCAGTATTTT CASSWGQGHTDTQYF
TRBJ2-5 TRBV5-1 TRBD1 few TGCGCCAGCAGCTTCGCCAATCAGGGGGCGGAGACCCAGTACTTC CASSFANQGAETQYF
TRBJ1-2 TRBV7-2 TRBD1 few TGTGCCAGCAGCTCCCAGCCGGGACAGGGGCGGGGCTACACCTTC CASSSQPGQGRGYTF
TRBJ1-6 TRBV5-4 TRBD1 few TGTGCCAGCAGCTTGGACAGGGGAGTACGCTCACCCCTCCACTTT CASSLDRGVRSPLHF
TRBJ2-5 TRBV12-3/TRBV12-4 - many TGTGCCAGCAGTTCCGGGACCTGGGGTGGCGGGACCCAGTACTTC CASSSGTWGGGTQYF
TRBJ1-2 TRBV6-2/TRBV6-3 - - TGTGCCAGCAGTTACGGCATAACCGTGAGCTATGGCTACACCTTC CASSYGITVSYGYTF
TRBJ1-4 TRBV7-9 - few TGTGCCAGCAGTTCCCAGACAACTAATGAAAAACTGTTTTTT CASSSQTTNEKLFF
TRBJ1-1 TRBV12-3/TRBV12-4 - few TGTGCCAGCAGTTTAAGGGATGAAGCTTTCTTT CASSLRDEAFF
TRBJ1-2 TRBV2 - - TGTGCCAGCAGTGAGGAAGGGCCCTATGGCTACACCTTC CASSEEGPYGYTF
TRBJ2-1 TRBV20-1 TRBD2 - TGCAGTGCTCCTCTCTCGCGGGGGGTTGTCAATGAGCAGTTCTTC CSAPLSRGVVNEQFF
TRBJ2-5 TRBV7-9 - many TGTGCCAGCAGCTTCGCCGGGATACAAGAGACCCAGTACTTC CASSFAGIQETQYF
TRBJ2-2 TRBV10-3 - - TGTGCCATCAGTGGTCGGGAAAACACCGGGGAGCTGTTTTTT CAISGRENTGELFF
TRBJ1-1 TRBV6-6 TRBD1 few TGTGCCAGCAGTCAACAGGGGGCCGTTGAAGCTTTCTTT CASSQQGAVEAFF
TRBJ2-3 TRBV27 - many TGTGCCAGCAGTTTTGTGGGTAGATGGGATACGCAGTATTTT CASSFVGRWDTQYF
TRBJ2-2 TRBV28 - many TGTGCCAGCAGTTTAATCGGCACCGGGGAGCTGTTTTTT CASSLIGTGELFF
TRBJ1-1 TRBV3-2 - few TGTGCCAGCAGCCAAGACGAGGACAGGGAGGAAGCTTTCTTT CASSQDEDREEAFF
TRBJ1-5 TRBV24-1 TRBD1 many TGTGCCAAACGGGACAGGATCAATCAGCCCCAGCATTTT CAKRDRINQPQHF
TRBJ2-7 TRBV25-1 - few TGTGCCAGCAGTCCCCGGGACTCCCTCTACGAGCAGTACTTC CASSPRDSLYEQYF
TRBJ2-3 TRBV20-1 - few TGCAGTGCTAGAGATGGGTCCACAGATACGCAGTATTTT CSARDGSTDTQYF
TRBJ1-1 TRBV5-6 TRBD1 many TGTGCCAGCAGCTTATCACAGGGGGTTCTTACTGAAGCTTTCTTT CASSLSQGVLTEAFF
TRBJ2-3 TRBV6-2/TRBV6-3 - few TGTGCCAGCAGTTATGGAGCTTCCCTGGGCGATACGCAGTATTTT CASSYGASLGDTQYF
TRBJ2-6 TRBV12-3/TRBV12-4 - many TGTGCCAGCAGCCAACAGAGGGCCAACGTCCTGACTTTC CASSQQRANVLTF
TRBJ2-5 TRBV6-2/TRBV6-3 - many TGTGCCAGCAGTCCCGGGTCGTACCTGTCGGGCGAGACCCAGTACTTC CASSPGSYLSGETQYF
TRBJ2-3 TRBV4-3 TRBD1 few TGCGCCAGCAGCCAAGAGTACAGGGGGGCAGATACGCAGTATTTT CASSQEYRGADTQYF
TRBJ2-2 TRBV6-4 - many TGTGCCAGCAGTGACTCTAGCACCGGGGAGCTGTTTTTT CASSDSSTGELFF
TRBJ2-1 TRBV7-9 - - TGTTCCAGCAGCTTCCCAACCTCGCGGAGAAATTACAATGAGCAGTTCTTC CSSSFPTSRRNYNEQFF
TRBJ1-6 TRBV20-1 - few TGCAGTGCTAGGCATGTATTGTACCCTCTAAATTCACCCCTCCACTTT CSARHVLYPLNSPLHF
TRBJ2-5 TRBV7-2 - many TGTGCCAGCAGCTTATCAACGGGGGCCTCCGAAGAGACCCAGTACTTC CASSLSTGASEETQYF
TRBJ2-2 TRBV20-1 - - TGCAGTGCTAGAGCGAGAGGGAACACCGGGGAGCTGTTTTTT CSARARGNTGELFF
TRBJ1-1 TRBV28 TRBD1 few TGTGCCAGCAGTTCCTTGTGGGACAGGGAATGGAACACTGAAGCTTTCTTT CASSSLWDREWNTEAFF
TRBJ1-5 TRBV20-1 - few TGCAGTGCTAGTATAGACGGTTATAGCAATCAGCCCCAGCATTTT CSASIDGYSNQPQHF
TRBJ1-1 TRBV19 - - TGTGCCAGTAGTATTTTGCCCGGGACAAGGAAAACTGAAGCTTTCTTT CASSILPGTRKTEAFF
TRBJ2-1 TRBV29-1 - many TGCAGCGCCACGGACTTCAGGGATGAGCAGTTCTTC CSATDFRDEQFF
TRBJ2-1 TRBV3-1 TRBD2 few TGTGCCAGCAGCCCGGGACTAGCGCCCGGGGATGAGCAGTTCTTC CASSPGLAPGDEQFF
TRBJ1-2 TRBV4-1 - many TGCGCCAGCAGCCAAGAGCACAGCCCTTACTATGGCTACACCTTC CASSQEHSPYYGYTF